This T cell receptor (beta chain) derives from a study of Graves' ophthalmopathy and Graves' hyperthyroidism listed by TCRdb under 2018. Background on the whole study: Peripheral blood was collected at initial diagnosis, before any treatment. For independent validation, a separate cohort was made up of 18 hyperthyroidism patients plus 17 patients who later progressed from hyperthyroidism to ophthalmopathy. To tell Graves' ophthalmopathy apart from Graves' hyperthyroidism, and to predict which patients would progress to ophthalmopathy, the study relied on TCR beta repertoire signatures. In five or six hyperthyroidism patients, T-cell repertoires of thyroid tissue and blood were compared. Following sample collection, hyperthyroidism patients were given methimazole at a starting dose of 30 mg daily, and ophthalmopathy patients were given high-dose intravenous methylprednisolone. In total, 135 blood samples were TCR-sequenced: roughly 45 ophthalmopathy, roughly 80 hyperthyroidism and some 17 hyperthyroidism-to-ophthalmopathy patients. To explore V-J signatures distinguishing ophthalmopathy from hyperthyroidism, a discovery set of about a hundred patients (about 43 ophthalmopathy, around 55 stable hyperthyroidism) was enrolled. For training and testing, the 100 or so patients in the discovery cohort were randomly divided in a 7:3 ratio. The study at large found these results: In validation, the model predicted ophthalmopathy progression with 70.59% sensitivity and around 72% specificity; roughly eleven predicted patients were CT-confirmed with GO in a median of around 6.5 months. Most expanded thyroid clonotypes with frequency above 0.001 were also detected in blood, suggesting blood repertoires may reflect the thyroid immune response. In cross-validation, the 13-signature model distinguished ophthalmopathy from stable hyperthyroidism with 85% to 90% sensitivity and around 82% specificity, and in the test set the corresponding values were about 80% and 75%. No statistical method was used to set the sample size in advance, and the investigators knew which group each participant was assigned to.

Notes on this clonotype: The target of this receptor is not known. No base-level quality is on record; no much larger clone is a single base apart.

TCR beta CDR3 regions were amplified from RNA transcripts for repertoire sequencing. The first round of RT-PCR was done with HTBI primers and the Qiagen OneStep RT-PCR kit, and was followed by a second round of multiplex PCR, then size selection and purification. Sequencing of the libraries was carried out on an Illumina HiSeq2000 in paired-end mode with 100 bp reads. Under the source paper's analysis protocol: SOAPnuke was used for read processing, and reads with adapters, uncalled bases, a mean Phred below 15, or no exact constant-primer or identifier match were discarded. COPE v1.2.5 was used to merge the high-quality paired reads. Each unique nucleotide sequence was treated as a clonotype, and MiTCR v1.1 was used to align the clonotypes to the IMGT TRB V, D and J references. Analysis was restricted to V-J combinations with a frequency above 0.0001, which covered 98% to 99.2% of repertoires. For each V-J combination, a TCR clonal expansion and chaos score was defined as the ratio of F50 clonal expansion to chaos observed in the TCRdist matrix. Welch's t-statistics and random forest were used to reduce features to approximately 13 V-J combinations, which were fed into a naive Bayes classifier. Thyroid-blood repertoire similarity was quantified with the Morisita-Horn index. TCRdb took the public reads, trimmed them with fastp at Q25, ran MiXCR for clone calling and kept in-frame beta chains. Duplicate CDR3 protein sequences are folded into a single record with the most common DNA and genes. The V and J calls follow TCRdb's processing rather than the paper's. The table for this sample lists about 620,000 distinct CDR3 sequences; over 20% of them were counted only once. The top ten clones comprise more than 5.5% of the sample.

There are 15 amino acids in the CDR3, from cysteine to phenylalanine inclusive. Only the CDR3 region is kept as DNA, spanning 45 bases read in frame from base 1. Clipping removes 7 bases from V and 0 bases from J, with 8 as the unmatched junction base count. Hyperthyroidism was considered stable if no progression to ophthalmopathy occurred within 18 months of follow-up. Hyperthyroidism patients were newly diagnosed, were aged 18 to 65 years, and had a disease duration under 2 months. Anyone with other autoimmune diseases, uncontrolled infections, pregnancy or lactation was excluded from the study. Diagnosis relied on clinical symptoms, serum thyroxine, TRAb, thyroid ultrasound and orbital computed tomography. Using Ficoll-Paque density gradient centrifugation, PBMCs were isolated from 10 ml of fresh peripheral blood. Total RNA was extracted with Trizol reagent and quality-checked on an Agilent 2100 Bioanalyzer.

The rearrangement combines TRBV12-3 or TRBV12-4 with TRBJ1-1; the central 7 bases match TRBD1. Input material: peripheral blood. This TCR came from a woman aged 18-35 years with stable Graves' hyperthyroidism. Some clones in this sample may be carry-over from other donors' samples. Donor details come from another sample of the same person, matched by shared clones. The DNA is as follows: TGTGCCAGCACCGGTACAGGGGCGATGAACACTGAAGCTTTCTTT. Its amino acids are CASTGTGAMNTEAFF.